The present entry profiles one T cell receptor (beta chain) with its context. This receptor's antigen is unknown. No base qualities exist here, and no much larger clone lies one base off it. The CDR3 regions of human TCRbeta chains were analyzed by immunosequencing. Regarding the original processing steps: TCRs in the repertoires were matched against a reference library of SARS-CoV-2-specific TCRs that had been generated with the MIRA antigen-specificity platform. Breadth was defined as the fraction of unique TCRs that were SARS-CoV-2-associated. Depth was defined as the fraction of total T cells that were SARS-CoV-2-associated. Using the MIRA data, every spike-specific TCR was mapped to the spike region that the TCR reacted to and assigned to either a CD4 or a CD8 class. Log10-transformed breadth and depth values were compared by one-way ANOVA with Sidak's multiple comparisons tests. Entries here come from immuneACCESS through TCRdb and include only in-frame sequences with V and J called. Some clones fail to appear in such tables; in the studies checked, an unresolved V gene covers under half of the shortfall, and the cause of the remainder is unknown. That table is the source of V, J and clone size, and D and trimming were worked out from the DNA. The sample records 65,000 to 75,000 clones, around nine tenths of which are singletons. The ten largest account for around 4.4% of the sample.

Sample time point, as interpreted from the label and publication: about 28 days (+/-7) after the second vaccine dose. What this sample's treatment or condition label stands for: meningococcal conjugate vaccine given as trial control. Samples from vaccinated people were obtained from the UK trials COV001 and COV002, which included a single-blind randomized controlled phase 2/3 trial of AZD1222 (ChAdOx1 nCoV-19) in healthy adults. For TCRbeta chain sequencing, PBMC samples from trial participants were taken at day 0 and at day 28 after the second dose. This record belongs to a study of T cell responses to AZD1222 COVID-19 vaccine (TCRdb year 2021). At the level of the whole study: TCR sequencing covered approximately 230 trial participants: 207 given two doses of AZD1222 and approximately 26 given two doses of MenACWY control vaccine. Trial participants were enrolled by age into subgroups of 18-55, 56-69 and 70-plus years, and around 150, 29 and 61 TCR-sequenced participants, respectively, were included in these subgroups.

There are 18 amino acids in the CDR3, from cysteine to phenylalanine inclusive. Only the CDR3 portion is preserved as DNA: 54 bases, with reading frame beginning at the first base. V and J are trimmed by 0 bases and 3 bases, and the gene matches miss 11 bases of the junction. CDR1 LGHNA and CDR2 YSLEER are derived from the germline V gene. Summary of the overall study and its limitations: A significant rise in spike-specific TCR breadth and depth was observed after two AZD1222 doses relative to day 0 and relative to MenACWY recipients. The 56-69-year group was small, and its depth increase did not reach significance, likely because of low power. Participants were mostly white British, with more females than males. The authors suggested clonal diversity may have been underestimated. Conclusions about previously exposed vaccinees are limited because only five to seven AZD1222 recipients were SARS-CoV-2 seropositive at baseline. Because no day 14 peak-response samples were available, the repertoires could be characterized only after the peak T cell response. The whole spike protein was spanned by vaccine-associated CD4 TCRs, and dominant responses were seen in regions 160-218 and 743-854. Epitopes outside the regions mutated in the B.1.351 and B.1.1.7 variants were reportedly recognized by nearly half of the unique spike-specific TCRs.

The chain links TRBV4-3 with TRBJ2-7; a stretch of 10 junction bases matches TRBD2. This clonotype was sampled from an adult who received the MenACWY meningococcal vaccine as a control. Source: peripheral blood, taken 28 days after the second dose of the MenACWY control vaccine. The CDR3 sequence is CASSQDLSSGLAYYEQYF. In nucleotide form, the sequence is TGCGCCAGCAGCCAAGATTTGTCGTCGGGACTAGCGTACTACGAGCAGTACTTC.